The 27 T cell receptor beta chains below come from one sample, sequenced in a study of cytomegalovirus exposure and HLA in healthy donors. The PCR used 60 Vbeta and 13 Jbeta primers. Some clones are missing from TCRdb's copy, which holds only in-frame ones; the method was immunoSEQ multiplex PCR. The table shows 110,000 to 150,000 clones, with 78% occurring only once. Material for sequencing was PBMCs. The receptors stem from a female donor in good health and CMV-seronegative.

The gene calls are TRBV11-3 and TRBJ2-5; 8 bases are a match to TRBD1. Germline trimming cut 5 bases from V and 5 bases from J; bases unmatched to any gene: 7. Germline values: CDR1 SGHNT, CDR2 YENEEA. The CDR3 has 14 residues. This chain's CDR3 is CASSAGGVSETQYF. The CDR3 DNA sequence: TGTGCCAGCAGCGCAGGGGGCGTATCGGAGACCCAGTACTTC.

CDR3 sequence reads: CASSQEKPLLAGELFF. CDR3 coding DNA: TGCGCCAGCAGCCAAGAAAAACCTCTGTTAGCCGGGGAGCTGTTTTTT. The chain has TRBV4-3 and TRBJ2-2; no firm D call. CDR1 is LGHNA and CDR2 is YSLEER in the germline V gene. The ends were cut back, 0 bases at V and 6 bases at J, with 14 bases in the middle. This CDR3 contains 16 residues.

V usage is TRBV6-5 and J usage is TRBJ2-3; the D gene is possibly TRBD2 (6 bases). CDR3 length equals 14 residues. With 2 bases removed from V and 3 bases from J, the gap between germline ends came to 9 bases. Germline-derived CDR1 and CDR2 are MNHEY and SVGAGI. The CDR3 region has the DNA TGTGCCAGCAGTTACGGGGGACTTACAGATACGCAGTATTTT. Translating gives CASSYGGLTDTQYF.

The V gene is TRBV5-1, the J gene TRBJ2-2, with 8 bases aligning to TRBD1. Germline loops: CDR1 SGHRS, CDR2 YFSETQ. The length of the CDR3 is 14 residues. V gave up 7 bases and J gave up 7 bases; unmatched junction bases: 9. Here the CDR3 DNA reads TGCGCCAGCTACTCGGGACAGGCGGGCGGGGAGCTGTTTTTT. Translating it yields CASYSGQAGGELFF.

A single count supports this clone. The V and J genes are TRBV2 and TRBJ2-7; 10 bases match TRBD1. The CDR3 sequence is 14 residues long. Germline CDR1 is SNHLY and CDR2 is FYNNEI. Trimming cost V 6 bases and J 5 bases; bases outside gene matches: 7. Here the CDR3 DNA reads TGTGCCAGCAGGAGACAGGGGGCAAAAAACGAGCAGTACTTC. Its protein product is CASRRQGAKNEQYF.

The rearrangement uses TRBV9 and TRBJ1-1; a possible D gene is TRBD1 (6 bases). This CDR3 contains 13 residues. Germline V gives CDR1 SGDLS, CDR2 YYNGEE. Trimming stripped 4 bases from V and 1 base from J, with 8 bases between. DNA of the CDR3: TGTGCCAGCAGCCCGGGACAGAACACTGAAGCTTTCTTT. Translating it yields CASSPGQNTEAFF.

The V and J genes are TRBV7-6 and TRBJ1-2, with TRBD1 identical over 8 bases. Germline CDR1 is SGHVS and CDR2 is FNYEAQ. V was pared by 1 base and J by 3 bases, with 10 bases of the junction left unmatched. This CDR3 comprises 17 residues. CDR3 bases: TGTGCCAGCAGCTTAGTTTCCAGGGGGCTAGGTGACTATGGCTACACCTTC. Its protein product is CASSLVSRGLGDYGYTF.

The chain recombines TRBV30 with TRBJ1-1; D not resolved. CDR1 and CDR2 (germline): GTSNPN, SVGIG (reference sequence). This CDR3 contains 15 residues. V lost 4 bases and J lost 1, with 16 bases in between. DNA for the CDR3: TGTGCCTGGAACGGGAACAATTTGGGGAACACTGAAGCTTTCTTT. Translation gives CAWNGNNLGNTEAFF.

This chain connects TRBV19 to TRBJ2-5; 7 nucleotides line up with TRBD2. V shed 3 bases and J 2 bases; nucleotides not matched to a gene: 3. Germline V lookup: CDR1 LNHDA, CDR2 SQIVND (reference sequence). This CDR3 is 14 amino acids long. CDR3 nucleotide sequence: TGTGCCAGTAGTATGTGGGGACTACAAGAGACCCAGTACTTC. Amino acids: CASSMWGLQETQYF.

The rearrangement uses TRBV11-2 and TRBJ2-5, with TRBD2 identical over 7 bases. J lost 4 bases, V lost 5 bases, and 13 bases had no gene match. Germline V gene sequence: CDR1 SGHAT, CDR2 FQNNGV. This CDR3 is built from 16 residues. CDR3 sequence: CASSPSRTRFGETQYF. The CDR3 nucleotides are TGTGCCAGCAGCCCCTCAAGGACTAGATTCGGAGAGACCCAGTACTTC.

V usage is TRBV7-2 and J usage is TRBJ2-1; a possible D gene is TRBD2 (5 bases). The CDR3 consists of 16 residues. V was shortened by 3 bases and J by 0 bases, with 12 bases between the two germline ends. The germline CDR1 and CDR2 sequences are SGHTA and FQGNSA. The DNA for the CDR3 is TGTGCCAGCAGCTTCGCGGGCCCGAGCTCCTACAATGAGCAGTTCTTC. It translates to CASSFAGPSSYNEQFF.

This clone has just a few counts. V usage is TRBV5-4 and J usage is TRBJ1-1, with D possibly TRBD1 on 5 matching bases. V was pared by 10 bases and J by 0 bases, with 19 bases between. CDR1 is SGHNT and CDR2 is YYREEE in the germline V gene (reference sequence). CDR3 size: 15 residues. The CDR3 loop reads CASTEGLGMNTEAFF. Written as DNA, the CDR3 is TGTGCCTCGACGGAGGGGCTAGGTATGAACACTGAAGCTTTCTTT.

The CDR3 region is CASVGQGLAITGELFF. The CDR3, as DNA: TGTGCCAGCGTAGGACAGGGACTAGCGATCACCGGGGAGCTGTTTTTT. This chain links TRBV28 with TRBJ2-2; TRBD2 agrees at 10 bases. The CDR3 contains 16 residues. The V gene's germline CDR1 is MDHEN and CDR2 SYDVKM. V lost 8 bases to trimming and J lost 4 bases; unmatched junction nucleotides: 10.

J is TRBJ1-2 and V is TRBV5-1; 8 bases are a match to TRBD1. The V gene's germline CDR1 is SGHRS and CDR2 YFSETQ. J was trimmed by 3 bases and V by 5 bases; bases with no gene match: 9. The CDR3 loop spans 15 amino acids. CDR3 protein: CASRPPGGRDYGYTF. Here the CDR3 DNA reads TGCGCCAGCAGACCTCCAGGGGGCAGAGACTATGGCTACACCTTC.

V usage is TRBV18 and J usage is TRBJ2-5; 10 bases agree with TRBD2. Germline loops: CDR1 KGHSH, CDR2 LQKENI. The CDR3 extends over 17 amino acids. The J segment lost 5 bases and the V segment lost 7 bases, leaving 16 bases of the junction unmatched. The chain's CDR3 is CASCHHRLAGAWETQYF. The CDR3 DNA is TGTGCCAGCTGTCACCATCGGCTAGCGGGAGCCTGGGAGACCCAGTACTTC.

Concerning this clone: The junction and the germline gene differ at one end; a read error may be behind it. The CDR3 is CSSSLVGTGFGYTF. The DNA of the CDR3 is TGTTCCAGCAGCTTAGTCGGGACAGGGTTTGGCTACACCTTC. The J gene is TRBJ1-2, the V gene TRBV7-9, with 9 bases that match TRBD1. The CDR3 length is 14 residues. Germline lookup yields CDR1 SEHNR and CDR2 FQNEAQ (reference sequence).

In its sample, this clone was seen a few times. CDR3 nucleotides: TGTGCCAGCAGCCCAGGGACAGGTATGGAAGCTTTCTTT. This gives the protein CASSPGTGMEAFF. V usage is TRBV7-9 and J usage is TRBJ1-1; 8 bases match TRBD1. Trimming took 5 bases from V and 8 from J; bases not matched to a gene: 7. Germline V gene lookup returns CDR1 SEHNR and CDR2 FQNEAQ (reference sequence). This CDR3 comprises 13 residues. The complete variable domain, with remaining parts taken from reference TRBV7-9 and TRBJ1-1, reads DTGVSQNPRHKITKRGQNVTFRCDPISEHNRLYWYRQTLGQGPEFLTYFQNEAQLEKSRLLSDRFSAERPKGSFSTLEIQRTEQGDSAMYLCASSPGTGMEAFFGQGTRLTVV.

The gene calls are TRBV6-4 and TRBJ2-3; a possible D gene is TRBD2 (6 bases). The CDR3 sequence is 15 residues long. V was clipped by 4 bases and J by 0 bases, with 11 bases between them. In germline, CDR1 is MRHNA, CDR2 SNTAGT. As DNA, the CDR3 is TGTGCCAGCAGTGTAGCAGCGGGCAGCACAGATACGCAGTATTTT. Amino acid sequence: CASSVAAGSTDTQYF.

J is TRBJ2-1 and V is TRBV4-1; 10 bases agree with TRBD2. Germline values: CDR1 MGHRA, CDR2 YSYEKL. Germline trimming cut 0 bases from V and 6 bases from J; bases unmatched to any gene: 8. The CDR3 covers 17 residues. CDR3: CASSQEISLAGFNEQFF. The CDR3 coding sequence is TGCGCCAGCAGCCAAGAAATTTCACTAGCGGGATTCAATGAGCAGTTCTTC.

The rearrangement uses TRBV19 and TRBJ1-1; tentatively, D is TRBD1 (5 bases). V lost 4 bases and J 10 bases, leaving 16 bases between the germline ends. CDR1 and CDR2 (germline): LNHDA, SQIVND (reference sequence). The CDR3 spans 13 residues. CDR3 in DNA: TGTGCCAGTAGTACCAGGGTCCCCATGGGAGCTTTCTTT. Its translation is CASSTRVPMGAFF.

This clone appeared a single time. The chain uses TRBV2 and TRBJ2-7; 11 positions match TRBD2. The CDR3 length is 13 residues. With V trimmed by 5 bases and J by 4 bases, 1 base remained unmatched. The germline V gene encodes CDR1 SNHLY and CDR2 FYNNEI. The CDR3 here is CASSTSGRYEQYF. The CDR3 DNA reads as TGTGCCAGCAGTACTAGCGGGAGATACGAGCAGTACTTC.

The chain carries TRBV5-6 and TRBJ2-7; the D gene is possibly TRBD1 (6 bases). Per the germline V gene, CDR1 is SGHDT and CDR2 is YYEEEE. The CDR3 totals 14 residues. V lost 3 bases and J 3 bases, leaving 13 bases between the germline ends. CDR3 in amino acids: CASSYARGYYEQYF. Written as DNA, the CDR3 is TGTGCCAGCAGCTACGCCAGGGGTTACTACGAGCAGTACTTC.

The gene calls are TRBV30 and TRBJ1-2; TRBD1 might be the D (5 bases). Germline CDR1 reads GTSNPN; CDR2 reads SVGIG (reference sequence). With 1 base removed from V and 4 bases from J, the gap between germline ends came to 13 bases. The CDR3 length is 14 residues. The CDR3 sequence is CAWSARGGGYGYTF. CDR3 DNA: TGTGCCTGGAGTGCAAGGGGCGGGGGCTATGGCTACACCTTC.

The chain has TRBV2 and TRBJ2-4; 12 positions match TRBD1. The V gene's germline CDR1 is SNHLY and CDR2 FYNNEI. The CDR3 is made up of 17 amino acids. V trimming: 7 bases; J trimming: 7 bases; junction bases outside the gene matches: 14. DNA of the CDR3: TGTGCCAGCAAGACGGGACAGGGGGCTGTTTTGGGGAACATTCAGTACTTC. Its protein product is CASKTGQGAVLGNIQYF.

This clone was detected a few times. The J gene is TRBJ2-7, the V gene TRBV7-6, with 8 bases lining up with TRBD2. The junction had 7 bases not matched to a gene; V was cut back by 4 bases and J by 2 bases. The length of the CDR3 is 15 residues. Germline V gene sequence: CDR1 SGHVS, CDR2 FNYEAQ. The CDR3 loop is CASSSGPTSAYEQYF. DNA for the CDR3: TGTGCCAGCAGCTCCGGCCCGACTAGCGCCTACGAGCAGTACTTC.

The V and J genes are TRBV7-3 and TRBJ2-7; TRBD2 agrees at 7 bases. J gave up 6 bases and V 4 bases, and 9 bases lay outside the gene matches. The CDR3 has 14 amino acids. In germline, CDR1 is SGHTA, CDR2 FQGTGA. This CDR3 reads CASSSLVWGGEQYF. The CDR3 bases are TGTGCCAGCAGCTCCTTGGTATGGGGGGGCGAGCAGTACTTC.

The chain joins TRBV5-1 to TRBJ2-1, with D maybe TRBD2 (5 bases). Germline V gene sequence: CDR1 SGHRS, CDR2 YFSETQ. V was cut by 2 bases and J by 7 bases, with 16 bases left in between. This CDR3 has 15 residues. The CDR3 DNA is TGCGCCAGCAGCTTCGACTACCCGGAGGTAAATGAGCAGTTCTTC. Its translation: CASSFDYPEVNEQFF.